These 2 T cell receptor beta chains came from one sample sequenced in a study of blood T cell repertoires in COVID-19. The data were produced by immunoSEQ multiplex PCR, yet TCRdb's version contains in-frame clones alone and is incomplete. The profile shows under 300,000 clones, around 90% of them singletons. Material: PBMCs or T cells enriched from blood (not recorded which). The receptors come from a woman in her 30s with acute COVID-19.

The V call is TRBV29-1, the J call TRBJ1-5; D remains unclear. Germline values: CDR1 SQVTM, CDR2 ANQGSEA. The CDR3 loop spans 11 amino acids. V was clipped by 8 bases and J by 5 bases, with 10 bases between them. The chain's CDR3 is CSHTGYQPQHF. CDR3 nucleotides: TGCAGCCACACGGGGTATCAGCCCCAGCATTTT.

The chain joins TRBV28 to TRBJ2-1; TRBD2 agrees at 9 bases. The CDR3 loop spans 17 amino acids. Unmatched junction bases numbered 13, after V lost 1 base and J lost 9 bases. Looked up from germline, CDR1 is MDHEN and CDR2 is SYDVKM. The CDR3 loop reads CASSLYPSGTLFSEQFF. CDR3 sequence (DNA): TGTGCCAGCAGTTTATATCCTAGCGGGACCCTTTTCAGTGAGCAGTTCTTC.